The next 15 T cell receptor beta chains were all read from a single sample in a study of T-cell reconstitution after alpha-beta-depleted transplantation in children listed by TCRdb under 2016. The library was prepared using PCR. For sequencing, an Illumina HiSeq 2500 was employed. TCR library preparation used molecular barcoding, with unique molecular identifiers applied to normalize quantification of the TCRbeta repertoire. TCRdb ran its own pipeline on the public reads, namely fastp trimming at Q25 and MiXCR clone calling, and kept in-frame beta chains. Rows with one shared CDR3 protein collapse into an entry with the most common genes and DNA. The sample includes 84,000 or so distinct CDR3 sequences, with 15% observed a single time. The top ten clonotypes cover about 20% of the sample. The treatment or condition label on this specimen signifies: allogeneic hematopoietic cell transplantation with graft depleted of TCRalphabeta T cells and CD19 B cells.

The specimen comprised PBMCs, mostly from graft donor cells, sampled 180 days after TCRalphabeta/CD19-depleted stem cell transplant. The receptors stem from a male patient aged 2-15 years who had a stem cell transplant for acute lymphoblastic leukemia, so the T cells may come from the graft donor.

This clonotype appeared a single time. The chain links TRBV24-1 to TRBJ2-1; 10 nucleotides line up with TRBD1. V shed 5 bases and J 10 bases; nucleotides not matched to a gene: 13. Germline V gene data show CDR1 as KGHDR and CDR2 as SFDVKD. The CDR3 length is 16 residues. CDR3 DNA: TGTGCCACCAGTGCCTCCGGGACAGGGGCGGTTGGGGAGCAGTTCTTC. It translates to CATSASGTGAVGEQFF.

This clonotype showed up just a few times. The J gene is TRBJ2-7, the V gene TRBV5-1, with 8 nucleotides matching TRBD2. CDR1 SGHRS and CDR2 YFSETQ come from the germline V gene. CDR3 length equals 14 residues. Trimming removed 2 bases from V and 3 bases from J; junction bases left unmatched: 4. Here the CDR3 reads CASSFLSGSYEQYF. The CDR3 DNA sequence: TGCGCCAGCAGCTTTCTAAGCGGGAGCTACGAGCAGTACTTC.

This clonotype has just a few counts. This chain joins TRBV5-1 and TRBJ1-1; TRBD1 is a possible D gene (6 bases). CDR1 and CDR2 from the germline V gene are SGHRS and YFSETQ. Trimming took 0 bases from V and 4 from J, leaving 10 bases between them. CDR3 length: 14 residues. CDR3 coding DNA: TGCGCCAGCAGCTTGGAGTTCAGGGGCACTGAAGCTTTCTTT. Translating it yields CASSLEFRGTEAFF.

This clonotype has just a few counts. The chain carries TRBV15 and TRBJ2-7; TRBD1 or TRBD2 may be the D gene (5 bases each). The V end was cut by 0 bases, the J end by 3 bases, with 15 bases between. This CDR3 region has 16 residues. Germline assignment: CDR1 LNHNV and CDR2 YYDKDF (reference sequence). CDR3 nucleotides: TGTGCCACCAGCAGAGAGTCCGGGACGGAGCTCTACGAGCAGTACTTC. Translation: CATSRESGTELYEQYF.

This clonotype was seen many times. The V call is TRBV9, the J call TRBJ1-3; a weak D match, TRBD1 (5 bases). The length of the CDR3 is 16 residues. Trimming cost V 4 bases and J 0 bases, with 14 bases left between them. The V gene's germline CDR1 is SGDLS and CDR2 YYNGEE. CDR3 loop: CASSPGVSASGNTIYF. DNA of the CDR3: TGTGCCAGCAGCCCGGGGGTCTCCGCCTCTGGAAACACCATATATTTT.

On this clonotype: A much larger clone lies one base from this, so it may be a read error. CDR3 nucleotide sequence: TGTGCCAGCAGCTTAGCAGACAATGAGCAGTTCTTC. Encoded protein: CASSLADNEQFF. The chain links TRBV7-9 to TRBJ2-1; D gene unclear. Germline CDR1 reads SEHNR; CDR2 reads FQNEAQ (reference sequence). Trimming stripped 0 bases from V and 5 bases from J, with 2 bases between. The CDR3 length is 12 residues.

This clonotype was observed a handful of times. V and J are TRBV7-2 and TRBJ2-7; TRBD2 matches 9 bases. Germline V CDR1 and CDR2: SGHTA, FQGNSA. Trimming cost V 2 bases and J 3 bases; bases outside gene matches: 5. This CDR3 region has 15 residues. CDR3 coding DNA: TGTGCCAGCAGCTTATCGGGTAGCGGGGGCTACGAGCAGTACTTC. It codes for CASSLSGSGGYEQYF.

This clonotype was observed a handful of times. The DNA for the CDR3 is TGTGCCAGCAGTGACACCCTAATGGGGCCACCCCTCCACTTT. As protein: CASSDTLMGPPLHF. The rearrangement joins TRBV6-1 to TRBJ1-6; tentatively, D is TRBD1 (5 bases). Germline CDR1 and CDR2: MNHNS and SASEGT. Trimming pared 3 bases from V and 11 bases from J, leaving 14 bases between. The CDR3 contains 14 residues.

This clonotype was counted between two and nine times. The chain employs TRBV5-8 and TRBJ2-6; D unclear. The V gene's germline CDR1 is SGHTS and CDR2 YDEGEE. CDR3 length: 17 amino acids. V was shortened by 1 base and J by 3 bases, with 14 bases between the two germline ends. CDR3 sequence reads: CASSLFVGKGGANVLTF. The DNA for the CDR3 is TGTGCCAGCAGCTTGTTTGTAGGGAAGGGTGGGGCCAACGTCCTGACTTTC.

This clonotype has just a few counts. The chain joins TRBV15 to TRBJ2-1; D may match TRBD1 or TRBD2 (5 bases each). V was pared by 2 bases and J by 9 bases, with 11 bases between. Germline values: CDR1 LNHNV, CDR2 YYDKDF (reference sequence). The CDR3 runs 13 residues. CDR3 region: CATSRQGGSEQFF. As DNA, the CDR3 is TGTGCCACCAGCAGACAGGGTGGGAGTGAGCAGTTCTTC. Supplemented by reference TRBV15 and TRBJ2-1, the full variable domain reads DAMVIQNPRYQVTQFGKPVTLSCSQTLNHNVMYWYQQKSSQAPKLLFHYYDKDFNNEADTPDNFQSRRPNTSFCFLDIRSPGLGDTAMYLCATSRQGGSEQFFGPGTRLTVL.

This chain connects TRBV3-1 to TRBJ2-2; TRBD2 might be the D (7 bases). V was pared by 1 base and J by 7 bases, with 25 bases between. This CDR3 contains 19 residues. Germline assignment: CDR1 LGHDT and CDR2 YNNKEL (reference sequence). The CDR3 region has the DNA TGTGCCAGCAGCCAAGGGCTGGCCTTTCCGGGGGCGGGGGACGGGGAGCTGTTTTTT. Translated: CASSQGLAFPGAGDGELFF.

This clonotype was found a few times. J is TRBJ2-7 and V is TRBV6-2 or TRBV6-3, with TRBD1 matching 7 bases. The J segment lost 3 bases and the V segment lost 4 bases, leaving 15 bases of the junction unmatched. Germline CDR1 reads MNHEY; CDR2 reads SVGEGT. CDR3 size: 17 residues. The CDR3 reads CASSFHPGQAGDYEQYF. Written as DNA, the CDR3 is TGTGCCAGCAGTTTCCACCCCGGACAGGCAGGAGACTACGAGCAGTACTTC.

The V and J genes are TRBV18 and TRBJ2-7; D may correspond to TRBD1 or TRBD2 (5 bases each). Germline assignment: CDR1 KGHSH and CDR2 LQKENI. This CDR3 comprises 15 residues. V was pared by 1 base and J by 6 bases, with 16 bases between. The CDR3 DNA is TGTGCCAGCTCACCACGGAGACCAGGGAGAGGCGAGCAGTACTTC. It translates to CASSPRRPGRGEQYF.

This clonotype showed up just a few times. The DNA of the CDR3 is TGCAGTGCTAGAGCTGCGGCCAGCTACGAGCAGTACTTC. Residues: CSARAAASYEQYF. The chain has TRBV20-1 and TRBJ2-7, with no clear D. With 1 base removed from V and 3 bases from J, the gap between germline ends came to 10 bases. Germline CDR1 and CDR2: DFQATT and SNEGSKA (reference sequence). The CDR3 contains 13 residues.

The V and J genes are TRBV7-9 and TRBJ1-1; unclear D gene. CDR1 and CDR2 from the germline V gene are SEHNR and FQNEAQ (reference sequence). The CDR3 is 13 residues long. V was shortened by 3 bases and J by 2 bases, with 7 bases between the two germline ends. CDR3 DNA sequence: TGTGCCAGCAGCTTTAGATCAAACACTGAAGCTTTCTTT. Translated: CASSFRSNTEAFF.